Sequencing of this T cell receptor (beta chain) was carried out in a study of shared clonotypes between healthy human individuals. This CDR3 region has 14 residues. CDR1 KGHSH and CDR2 LQKENI come from the germline V gene. Deletions cut 3 bases from V and 2 bases from J, with 10 bases between. Some clones are missing from TCRdb's copy, which holds only in-frame ones; the method was immunoSEQ multiplex PCR. Among about a million clones listed, 70% to 80% were seen once. The sequenced sample was memory CD4+ T cells from PBMCs. Specified subset: CD45RA-negative fraction. The chain employs TRBV18 and TRBJ1-2; D might be TRBD1 (6 bases). This receptor was taken from a man in his late teens or twenties in good health. Some clones in this sample may be carry-over from other donors' samples. This CDR3 reads CASSPLQGNYGYTF. Written as DNA, the CDR3 is TGTGCCAGCTCACCCCTTCAGGGGAACTATGGCTACACCTTC.